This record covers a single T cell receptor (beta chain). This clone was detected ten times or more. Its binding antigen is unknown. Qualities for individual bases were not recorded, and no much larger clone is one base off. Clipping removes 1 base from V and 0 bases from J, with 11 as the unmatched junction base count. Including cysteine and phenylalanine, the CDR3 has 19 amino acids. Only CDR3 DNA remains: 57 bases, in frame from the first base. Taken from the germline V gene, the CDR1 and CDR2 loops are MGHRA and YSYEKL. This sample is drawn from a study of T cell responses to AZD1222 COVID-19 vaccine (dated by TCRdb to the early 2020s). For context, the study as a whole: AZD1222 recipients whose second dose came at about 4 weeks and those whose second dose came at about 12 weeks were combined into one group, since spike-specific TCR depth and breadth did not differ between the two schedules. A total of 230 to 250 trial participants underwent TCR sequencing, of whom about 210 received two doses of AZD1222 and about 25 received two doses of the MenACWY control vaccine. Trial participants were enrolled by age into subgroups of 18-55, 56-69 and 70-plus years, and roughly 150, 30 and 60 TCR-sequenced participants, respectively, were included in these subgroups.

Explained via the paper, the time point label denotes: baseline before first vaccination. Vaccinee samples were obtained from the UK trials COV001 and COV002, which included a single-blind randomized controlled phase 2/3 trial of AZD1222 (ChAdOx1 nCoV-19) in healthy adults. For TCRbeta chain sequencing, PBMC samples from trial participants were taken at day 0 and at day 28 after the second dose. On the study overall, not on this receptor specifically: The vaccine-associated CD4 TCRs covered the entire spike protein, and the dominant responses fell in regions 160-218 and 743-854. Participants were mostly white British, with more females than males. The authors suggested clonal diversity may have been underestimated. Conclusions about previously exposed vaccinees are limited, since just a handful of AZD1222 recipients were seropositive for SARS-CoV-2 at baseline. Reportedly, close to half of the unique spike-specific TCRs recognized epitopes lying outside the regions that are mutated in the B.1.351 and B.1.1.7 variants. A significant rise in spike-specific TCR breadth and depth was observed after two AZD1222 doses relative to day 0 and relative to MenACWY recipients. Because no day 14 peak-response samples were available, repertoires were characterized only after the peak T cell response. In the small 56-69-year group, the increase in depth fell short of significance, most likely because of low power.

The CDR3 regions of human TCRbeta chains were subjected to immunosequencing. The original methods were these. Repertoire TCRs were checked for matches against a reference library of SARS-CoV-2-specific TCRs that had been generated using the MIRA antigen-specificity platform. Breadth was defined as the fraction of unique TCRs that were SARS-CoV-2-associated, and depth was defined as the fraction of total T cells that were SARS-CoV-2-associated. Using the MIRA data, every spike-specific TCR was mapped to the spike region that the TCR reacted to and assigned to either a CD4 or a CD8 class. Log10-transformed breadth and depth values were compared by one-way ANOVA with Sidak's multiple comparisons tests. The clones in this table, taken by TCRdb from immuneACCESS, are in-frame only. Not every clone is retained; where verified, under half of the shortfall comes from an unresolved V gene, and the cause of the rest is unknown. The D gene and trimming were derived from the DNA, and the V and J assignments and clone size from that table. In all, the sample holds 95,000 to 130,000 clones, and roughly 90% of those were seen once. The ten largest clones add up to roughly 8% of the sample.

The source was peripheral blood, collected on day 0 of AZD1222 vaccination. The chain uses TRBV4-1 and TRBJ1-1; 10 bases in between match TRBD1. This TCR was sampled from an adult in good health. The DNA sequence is TGCGCCAGCAGCCAAGGTTGGGACAGGGGCGGGGGACTGAACACTGAAGCTTTCTTT. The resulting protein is CASSQGWDRGGGLNTEAFF.